Here is one T cell receptor beta chain with its context. This clone's antigen is unknown. No base quality values were provided; no much bigger clone lies one nucleotide off. Explained via the paper, the time point label denotes: new active TB diagnosis, blood taken before or within 7 days of starting treatment. Active tuberculosis patients were HIV-seronegative South African adults aged 18 years or older with a new diagnosis. Active tuberculosis was confirmed by positive sputum smear microscopy and/or positive M. tuberculosis culture. Immunosequencing of unsorted cryopreserved PBMC covered, on average, about 100,000 T cells per clinical donor. This sample stems from a study of T cells in tuberculosis (dated by TCRdb to 2016 to 2018). Background on the whole study: In the study, CD1B tetramers and high-throughput TCR immunosequencing were combined to characterize T cells specific for the mycobacterial lipid antigen glucose monomycolate (GMM). In a South African clinical cohort, IGRA-negative adolescents, IGRA-positive adolescents with latent tuberculosis and adults with active tuberculosis were compared, with ten to eleven people in each group. PBMC from active tuberculosis patients were archived either before standard anti-tuberculosis treatment began or within 7 days of the start of that treatment. The research as a whole found: The smaller NN-distances were partly driven by shorter CDR3-alpha lengths in active tuberculosis patients, and the difference for TCR-beta did not reach statistical significance. Clinical samples were selected based on which cryopreserved specimens were available, and the active tuberculosis cases were adults whereas the controls were adolescents. Smaller mean NN-distances to GMM-specific TCRs were observed in active tuberculosis TCR-alpha repertoires than in IGRA-negative controls, suggesting clonal expansion of GMM-specific TCRs. With the diverse GMM-specific repertoire as input, a classifier achieved approximately 90% accuracy (AUROC 0.7 to 0.95), whereas GEM motif frequencies as input gave under 75% accuracy.

The immunoSEQ multiplex PCR assay was used to generate TCR libraries, with TCR-beta and/or TCR-alpha/delta assays applied to each sample. The amplified TCR libraries were sequenced using the Illumina high-throughput platform. The published analysis was carried out like this. Clustering and dimensionality reduction relied on pairwise TCRdist distances among GMM-specific receptors from T cells that were either sorted ex vivo or expanded in vitro. The score assigned to each clinical repertoire was mean NN-distance, meaning the average TCRdist to the nearest 10% of tetramer-positive reference sequences. To compute GEM TCR motif frequency, the fraction of unique TCRs matching known GEM sequences by V/J usage and CDR3 length was calculated. Active tuberculosis was classified by linear discriminant analysis with leave-one-out cross-validation, implemented in scikit-learn. This is the immuneACCESS table as TCRdb keeps it, with only in-frame sequences that have V and J called. A part of the clones is gone; compared with another copy, unresolved V genes explain less than half, and the rest is unexplained. That table gives V, J and clone size, and the DNA gave D and trimming. The sample table shows tens of thousands of clones, and nearly 90% are seen once. The ten largest account for roughly 5.4% of the sample.

For CDR1 and CDR2, the germline V gene lists SGHRS and YFSETQ. Trimming takes 2 bases off V and 10 bases off J; junction bases not matched to a gene: 8. Including cysteine and phenylalanine, the CDR3 has 15 amino acids. Left in the record is the CDR3 DNA by itself, 45 bases read in frame from the first base. The sequencing here drew on PBMCs, taken at tuberculosis diagnosis. This sequence uses TRBV5-1 and TRBJ2-1, with 11 junctional bases fitting TRBD2. The TCR originated in an adult with tuberculosis. In nucleotide form, the sequence is TGCGCCAGCAGCTTAGCGGCTAGCGGGAGGAACGAGCAGTTCTTC. Its protein product is CASSLAASGRNEQFF.